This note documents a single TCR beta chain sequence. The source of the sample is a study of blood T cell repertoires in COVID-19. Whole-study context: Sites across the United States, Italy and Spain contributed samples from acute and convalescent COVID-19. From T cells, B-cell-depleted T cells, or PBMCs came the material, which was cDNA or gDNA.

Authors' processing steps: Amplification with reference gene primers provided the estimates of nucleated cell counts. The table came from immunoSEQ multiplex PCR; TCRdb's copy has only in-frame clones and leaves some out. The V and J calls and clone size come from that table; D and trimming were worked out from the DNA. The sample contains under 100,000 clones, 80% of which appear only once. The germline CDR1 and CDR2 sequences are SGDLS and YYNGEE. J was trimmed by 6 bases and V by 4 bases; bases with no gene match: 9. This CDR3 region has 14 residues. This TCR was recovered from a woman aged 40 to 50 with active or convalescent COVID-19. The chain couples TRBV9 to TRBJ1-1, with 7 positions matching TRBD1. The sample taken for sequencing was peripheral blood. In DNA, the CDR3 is TGTGCCAGCAGCAAATACGGGACAGACGCTGAAGCTTTCTTT. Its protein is CASSKYGTDAEAFF.